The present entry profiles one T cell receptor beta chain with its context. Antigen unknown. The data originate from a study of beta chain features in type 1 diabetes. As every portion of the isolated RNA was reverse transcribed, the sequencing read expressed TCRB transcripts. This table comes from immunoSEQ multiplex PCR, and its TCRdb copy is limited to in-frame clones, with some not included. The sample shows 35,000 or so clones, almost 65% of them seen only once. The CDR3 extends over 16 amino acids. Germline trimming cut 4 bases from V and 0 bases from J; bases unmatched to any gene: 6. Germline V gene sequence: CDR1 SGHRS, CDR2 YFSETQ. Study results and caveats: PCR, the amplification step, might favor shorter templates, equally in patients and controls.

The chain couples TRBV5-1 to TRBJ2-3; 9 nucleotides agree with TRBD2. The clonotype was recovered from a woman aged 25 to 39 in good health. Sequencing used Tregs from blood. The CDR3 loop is CASSRSGRTSTDTQYF. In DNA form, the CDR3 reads TGCGCCAGCAGCAGGAGCGGGAGGACTAGCACAGATACGCAGTATTTT.